This TCR beta chain was found in a study of shared clonotypes between healthy human individuals. Study-level background: The donor group consisted of a couple of women and a few men, aged 18 to 49.

It was some 96 million PBMCs that unsorted samples used for genomic DNA. The count of this clone is one. Its antigen is unidentified. Within the sample, other DNA sequences also encode this same CDR3. The data were produced by immunoSEQ multiplex PCR, yet TCRdb's version contains in-frame clones alone and is incomplete. The sample lists more than 400,000 clones, 65% to 85% occurring once. Points from the study as a whole: Sampling covered blood only; tissue repertoires likely differ.

Sequences were obtained from PBMCs. The clonotype originates from a woman aged 35 to 49 in good health. Some clones in this sample may be carry-over from other donors' samples.

DNA of the CDR3: TGTGCCATCAGTGAGTCGGTGGAGCAGCCCCAGCATTTT. Residues: CAISESVEQPQHF. The chain combines TRBV10-3 with TRBJ1-5; D remains ambiguous. Trimming took off 0 bases at V and 7 bases at J, with 7 bases between the two ends. Germline V CDR1 and CDR2: ENHRY, SYGVKD. The CDR3 sequence is 13 residues long.